This T cell receptor (beta chain) appears in the sequencing data of a study of blood T cell repertoires in COVID-19. Study-wide background: Spain, Italy and the United States supplied samples that represented acute and convalescent COVID-19. The analysed material was cDNA or gDNA that came from T cells, B-cell-depleted T cells, or PBMCs.

Original analysis: For nucleated cells, counts were estimated from reference gene primer amplification. Generated by immunoSEQ multiplex PCR, the TCRdb table keeps only in-frame clones and is missing some. V and J calls and clone size follow that table, whereas D and trimming were derived from the DNA. Of 300,000 to 350,000 clones listed, 89% are singletons. CDR3 length: 12 amino acids. Trimming stripped 4 bases from V and 1 base from J, with 2 bases between. Germline-derived CDR1 and CDR2 are SGHDT and YYEEEE. Patients of the Seattle cohort, enrolled during active infection, were followed longitudinally.

The chain recombines TRBV5-6 with TRBJ2-2; D not resolved. Material: peripheral blood. The TCR was taken from a woman between 55 and 75 years old with COVID-19, enrolled during active disease. The CDR3 loop is CASSLNTGELFF. CDR3 sequence (DNA): TGTGCCAGCAGCCTGAACACCGGGGAGCTGTTTTTT.